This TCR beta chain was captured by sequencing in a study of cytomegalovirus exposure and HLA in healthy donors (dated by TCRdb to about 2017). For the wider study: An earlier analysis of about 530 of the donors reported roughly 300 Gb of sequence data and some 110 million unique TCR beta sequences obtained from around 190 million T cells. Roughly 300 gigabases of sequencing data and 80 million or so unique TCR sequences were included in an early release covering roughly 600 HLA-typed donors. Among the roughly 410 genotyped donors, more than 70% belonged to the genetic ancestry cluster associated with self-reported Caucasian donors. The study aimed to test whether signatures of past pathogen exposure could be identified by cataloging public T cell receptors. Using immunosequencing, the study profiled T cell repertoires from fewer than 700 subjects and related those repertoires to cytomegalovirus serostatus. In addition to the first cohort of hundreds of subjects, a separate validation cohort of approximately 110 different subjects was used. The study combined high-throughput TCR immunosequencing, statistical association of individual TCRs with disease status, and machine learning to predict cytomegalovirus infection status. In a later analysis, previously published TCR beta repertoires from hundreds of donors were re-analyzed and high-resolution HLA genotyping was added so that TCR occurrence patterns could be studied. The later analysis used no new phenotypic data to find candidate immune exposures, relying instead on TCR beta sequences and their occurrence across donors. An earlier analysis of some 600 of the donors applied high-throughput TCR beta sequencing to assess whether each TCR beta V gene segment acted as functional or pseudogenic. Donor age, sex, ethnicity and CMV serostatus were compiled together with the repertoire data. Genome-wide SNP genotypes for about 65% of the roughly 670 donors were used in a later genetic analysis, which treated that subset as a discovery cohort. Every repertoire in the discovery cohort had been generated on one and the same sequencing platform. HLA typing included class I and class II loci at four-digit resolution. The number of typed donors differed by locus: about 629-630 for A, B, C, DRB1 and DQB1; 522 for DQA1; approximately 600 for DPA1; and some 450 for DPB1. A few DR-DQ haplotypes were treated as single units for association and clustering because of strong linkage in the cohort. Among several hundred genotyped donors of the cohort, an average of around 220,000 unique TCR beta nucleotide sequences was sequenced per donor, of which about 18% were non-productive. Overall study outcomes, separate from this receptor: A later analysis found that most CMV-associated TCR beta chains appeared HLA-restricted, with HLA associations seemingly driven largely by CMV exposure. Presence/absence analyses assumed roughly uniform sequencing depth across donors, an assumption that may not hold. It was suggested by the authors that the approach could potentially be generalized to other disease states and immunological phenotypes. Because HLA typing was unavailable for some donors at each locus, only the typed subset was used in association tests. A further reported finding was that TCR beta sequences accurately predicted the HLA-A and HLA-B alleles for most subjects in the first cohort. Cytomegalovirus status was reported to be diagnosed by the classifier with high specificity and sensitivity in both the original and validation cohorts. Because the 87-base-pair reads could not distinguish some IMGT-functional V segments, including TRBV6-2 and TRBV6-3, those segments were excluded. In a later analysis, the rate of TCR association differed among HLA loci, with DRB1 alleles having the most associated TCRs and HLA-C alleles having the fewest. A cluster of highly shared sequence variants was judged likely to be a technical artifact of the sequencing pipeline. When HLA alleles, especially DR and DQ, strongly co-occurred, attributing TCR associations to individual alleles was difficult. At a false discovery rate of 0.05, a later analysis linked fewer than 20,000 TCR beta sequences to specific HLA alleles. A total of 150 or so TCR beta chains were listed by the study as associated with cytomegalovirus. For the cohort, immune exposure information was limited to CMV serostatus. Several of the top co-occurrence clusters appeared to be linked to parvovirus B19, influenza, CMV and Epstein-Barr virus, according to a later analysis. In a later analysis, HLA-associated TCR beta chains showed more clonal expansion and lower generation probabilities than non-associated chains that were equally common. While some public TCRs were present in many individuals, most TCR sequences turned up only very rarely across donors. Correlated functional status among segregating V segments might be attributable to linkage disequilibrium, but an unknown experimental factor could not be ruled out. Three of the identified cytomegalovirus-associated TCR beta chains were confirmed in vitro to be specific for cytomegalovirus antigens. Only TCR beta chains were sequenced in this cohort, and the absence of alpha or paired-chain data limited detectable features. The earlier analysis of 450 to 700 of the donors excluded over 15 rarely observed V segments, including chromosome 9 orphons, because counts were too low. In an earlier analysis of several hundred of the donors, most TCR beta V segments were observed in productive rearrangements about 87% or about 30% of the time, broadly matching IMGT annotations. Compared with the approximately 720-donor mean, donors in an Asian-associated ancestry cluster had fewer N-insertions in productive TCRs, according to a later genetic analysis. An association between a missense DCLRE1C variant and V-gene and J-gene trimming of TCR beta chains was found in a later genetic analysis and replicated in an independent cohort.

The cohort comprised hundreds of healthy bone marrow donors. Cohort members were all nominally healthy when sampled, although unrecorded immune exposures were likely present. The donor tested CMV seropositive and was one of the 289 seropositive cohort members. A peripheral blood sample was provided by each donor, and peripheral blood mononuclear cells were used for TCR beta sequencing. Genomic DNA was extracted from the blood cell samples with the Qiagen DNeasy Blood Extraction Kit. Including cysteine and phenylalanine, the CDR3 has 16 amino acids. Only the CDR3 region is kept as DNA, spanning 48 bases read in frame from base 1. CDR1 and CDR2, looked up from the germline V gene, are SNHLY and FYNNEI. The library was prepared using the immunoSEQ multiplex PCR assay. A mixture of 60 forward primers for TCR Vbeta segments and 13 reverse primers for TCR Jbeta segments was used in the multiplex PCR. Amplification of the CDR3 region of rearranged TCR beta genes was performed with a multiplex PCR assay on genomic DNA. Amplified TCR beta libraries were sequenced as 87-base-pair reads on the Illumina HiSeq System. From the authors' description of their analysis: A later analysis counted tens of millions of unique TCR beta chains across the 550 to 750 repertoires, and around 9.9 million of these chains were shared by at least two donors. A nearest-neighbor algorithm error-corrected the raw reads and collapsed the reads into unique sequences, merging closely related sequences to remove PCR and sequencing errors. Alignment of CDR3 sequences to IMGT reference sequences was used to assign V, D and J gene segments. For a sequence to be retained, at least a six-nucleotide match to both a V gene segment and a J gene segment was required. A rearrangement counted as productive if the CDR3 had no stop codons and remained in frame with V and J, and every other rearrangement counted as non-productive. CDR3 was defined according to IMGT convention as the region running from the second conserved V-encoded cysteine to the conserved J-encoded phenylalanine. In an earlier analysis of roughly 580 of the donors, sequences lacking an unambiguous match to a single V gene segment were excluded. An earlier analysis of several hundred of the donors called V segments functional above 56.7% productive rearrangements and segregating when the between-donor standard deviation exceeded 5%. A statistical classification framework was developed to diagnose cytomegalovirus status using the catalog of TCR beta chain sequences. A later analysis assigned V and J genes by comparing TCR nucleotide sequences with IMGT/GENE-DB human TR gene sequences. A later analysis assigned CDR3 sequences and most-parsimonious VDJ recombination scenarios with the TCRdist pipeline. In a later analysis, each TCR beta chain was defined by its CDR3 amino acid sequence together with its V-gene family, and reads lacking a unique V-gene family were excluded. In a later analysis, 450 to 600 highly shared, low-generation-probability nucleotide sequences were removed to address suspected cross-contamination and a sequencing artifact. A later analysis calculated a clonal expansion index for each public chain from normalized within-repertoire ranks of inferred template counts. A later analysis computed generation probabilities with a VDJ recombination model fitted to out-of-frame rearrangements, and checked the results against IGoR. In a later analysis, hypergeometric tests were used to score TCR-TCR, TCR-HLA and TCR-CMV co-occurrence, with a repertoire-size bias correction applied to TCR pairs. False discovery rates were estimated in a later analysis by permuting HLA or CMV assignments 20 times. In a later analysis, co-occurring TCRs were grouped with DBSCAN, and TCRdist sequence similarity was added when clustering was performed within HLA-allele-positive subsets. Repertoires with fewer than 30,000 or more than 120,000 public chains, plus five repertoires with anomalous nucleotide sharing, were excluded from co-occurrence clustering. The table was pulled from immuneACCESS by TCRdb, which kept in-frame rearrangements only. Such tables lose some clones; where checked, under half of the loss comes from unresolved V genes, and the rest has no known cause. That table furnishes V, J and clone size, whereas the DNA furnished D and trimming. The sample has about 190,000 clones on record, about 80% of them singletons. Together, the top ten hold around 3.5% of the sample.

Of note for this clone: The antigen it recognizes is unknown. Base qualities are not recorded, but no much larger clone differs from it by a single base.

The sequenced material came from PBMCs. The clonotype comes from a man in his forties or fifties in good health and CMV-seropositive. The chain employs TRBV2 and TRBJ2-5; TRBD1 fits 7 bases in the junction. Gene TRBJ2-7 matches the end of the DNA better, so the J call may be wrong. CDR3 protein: CASKGRTGALSSEQYF. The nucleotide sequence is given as TGTGCCAGCAAGGGACGGACAGGCGCTCTATCTAGCGAGCAGTACTTC.